This TCR beta chain was captured by sequencing in a study of cytomegalovirus exposure and HLA in healthy donors. Study-wide findings and caveats: Sequencing depth across donors, presence/absence analyses assumed, was roughly uniform. TCR beta sequences reportedly predicted the HLA-A and HLA-B alleles of most subjects accurately.

Trimming pared 6 bases from V and 1 base from J, leaving 12 bases between. The germline CDR1 and CDR2 sequences are LNHDA and SQIVND (reference sequence). The CDR3 runs to 15 residues. The PCR contained 60 Vbeta and 13 Jbeta primers. TCRdb keeps only in-frame clones here, not all; method: immunoSEQ multiplex PCR. The sample holds 120,000 to 150,000 clones, 76% seen once. This clone has only one observation. The target antigen is unknown. The receptor's source is a man younger than 30 in good health and CMV-seronegative. Material: PBMCs. The chain joins TRBV19 to TRBJ2-2; D is perhaps TRBD1 (5 bases). Written as DNA, the CDR3 is TGTGCCAGTAGACCGAGAACAGGGAACACCGGGGAGCTGTTTTTT. Its translation: CASRPRTGNTGELFF.